Below, 11 T cell receptor beta chains from the same sample are listed, as sequenced in a study of blood T cell repertoires in COVID-19. Assay used: immunoSEQ multiplex PCR; TCRdb lists only in-frame clones, some missing. Of 16,000 or so clones listed, about 88% are singletons. The sequenced material came from peripheral blood. Receptor source: a man older than 75 with acute or convalescent COVID-19.

The genes are TRBV3-1 (or the pseudogene TRBV3-2) and TRBJ1-2, with D unresolved. The germline V gene has CDR1 LGHDT and CDR2 YNNKEL (reference sequence). This CDR3 is 14 amino acids long. The V gene lost 0 bases and the J gene lost 7 bases, with 12 bases spanning the gap. This CDR3 is CASSQEQLRTGYTF. The CDR3 coding sequence is TGTGCCAGCAGCCAAGAACAGCTCCGCACTGGCTACACCTTC.

The chain employs TRBV12-3 or TRBV12-4 and TRBJ2-7; 9 positions match TRBD1. V lost 4 bases to trimming and J lost 4 bases; unmatched junction nucleotides: 2. CDR3 length: 13 residues. CDR3 sequence (DNA): TGTGCCAGCAGTTCGGGACAGGGTTACGAGCAGTACTTC. Amino acids: CASSSGQGYEQYF.

The chain couples TRBV5-6 to TRBJ2-3, with D unclear. The germline gives CDR1 SGHDT, CDR2 YYEEEE. Trimming removed 7 bases at V and 10 bases at J, with 16 bases between. This CDR3 comprises 12 residues. Here the CDR3 DNA reads TGTGCCAGCCCTTACCCGGGTAAGGCGCAGTATTTT. Amino acids: CASPYPGKAQYF.

The chain carries TRBV5-1 and TRBJ1-2, with a weak D call TRBD1 (6 bases). CDR1 and CDR2 (germline): SGHRS, YFSETQ. The V end lost 3 bases, the J end lost 4 bases, and 16 bases lay between the germline ends. The CDR3 totals 15 residues. The CDR3 spells CASSYRDTTFYGYTF. The CDR3 DNA reads TGCGCCAGCAGCTACCGGGACACCACTTTCTATGGCTACACCTTC. The full variable domain, its missing parts supplied by reference TRBV5-1 and TRBJ1-2, is KAGVTQTPRYLIKTRGQQVTLSCSPISGHRSVSWYQQTPGQGLQFLFEYFSETQRNKGNFPGRFSGRQFSNSRSEMNVSTLELGDSALYLCASSYRDTTFYGYTFGSGTRLTVV.

This sequence joins TRBV6-6 and TRBJ2-3; TRBD2 aligns across 8 bases. The J segment lost 6 bases and the V segment lost 4 bases, leaving 6 bases of the junction unmatched. The CDR3 covers 14 residues. In germline, CDR1 is MNHNY, CDR2 SVGAGI (reference sequence). The CDR3 DNA follows: TGTGCCAGCAGTTCGGGGGGGGCGGGCGATACGCAGTATTTT. As protein: CASSSGGAGDTQYF.

This chain uses TRBV5-1 with TRBJ2-2; perhaps TRBD1 as D (5 bases). Between the trimmed V and J ends, which lost 4 bases and 1 base, there was a span of 11 bases. Germline CDR1 SGHRS, CDR2 YFSETQ. The CDR3 consists of 15 residues. The CDR3 nucleotides read TGCGCCAGCAGCCAGGATGGACAGAACACCGGGGAGCTGTTTTTT. Translation gives CASSQDGQNTGELFF. Full variable domain (remainder filled in from reference TRBV5-1 and TRBJ2-2): KAGVTQTPRYLIKTRGQQVTLSCSPISGHRSVSWYQQTPGQGLQFLFEYFSETQRNKGNFPGRFSGRQFSNSRSEMNVSTLELGDSALYLCASSQDGQNTGELFFGEGSRLTVL.

J is TRBJ1-3 and V is TRBV18, with TRBD1 as a possible D gene (6 bases). Trimming took 2 bases from V and 0 from J, leaving 14 bases between them. The CDR3 has 17 amino acids. CDR1 is KGHSH and CDR2 is LQKENI in the germline V gene. The CDR3 coding sequence is TGTGCCAGCTCACCAATCGACAGGTTCTTCTCTGGAAACACCATATATTTT. Translation: CASSPIDRFFSGNTIYF.

The chain has TRBV30 and TRBJ1-4, with TRBD1 as a possible D gene (5 bases). The CDR3 has 13 amino acids. Trimming stripped 4 bases from V and 1 base from J, with 7 bases between. From germline, CDR1 is GTSNPN and CDR2 SVGIG (reference sequence). CDR3 DNA: TGTGCCTGGAAGGGGCAAACTAATGAAAAACTGTTTTTT. Translated, it gives CAWKGQTNEKLFF. Combining the CDR3 with reference TRBV30 and TRBJ1-4 gives the whole variable domain SQTIHQWPATLVQPVGSPLSLECTVEGTSNPNLYWYRQAAGRGLQLLFYSVGIGQISSEVPQNLSASRPQDRQFILSSKKLLLSDSGFYLCAWKGQTNEKLFFGSGTQLSVL.

A few counts support this clone. The CDR3 reads CSATSGRDTGELFF. CDR3 sequence (DNA): TGCAGCGCCACGAGCGGTCGGGACACCGGGGAGCTGTTTTTT. The chain uses TRBV29-1 and TRBJ2-2, with D possibly matching TRBD2 (5 bases). Germline CDR1 reads SQVTM; CDR2 reads ANQGSEA. V was shortened by 7 bases and J by 3 bases, with 15 bases between the two germline ends. This CDR3 contains 14 residues.

The chain has TRBV5-4 and TRBJ1-5, with D unresolved. V was trimmed by 0 bases and J by 4 bases, leaving 5 bases between them. The CDR3 spans 13 residues. Germline V gene lookup returns CDR1 SGHNT and CDR2 YYREEE (reference sequence). CDR3: CASSLGYNQPQHF. The CDR3 DNA reads TGTGCCAGCAGCTTGGGCTATAATCAGCCCCAGCATTTT.

V and J are TRBV7-6 and TRBJ2-7, with 10 bases aligning to TRBD1. Germline CDR1 and CDR2: SGHVS and FNYEAQ. V lost 2 bases to trimming and J lost 4 bases; unmatched junction nucleotides: 11. The CDR3 runs 17 residues. The CDR3 region is CASSLRGSGQGRYEQYF. Written as DNA, the CDR3 is TGTGCCAGCAGCTTAAGGGGGTCGGGACAGGGGCGTTACGAGCAGTACTTC. Filled out from reference TRBV7-6 and TRBJ2-7, the complete variable domain reads GAGVSQSPRYKVTKRGQDVALRCDPISGHVSLYWYRQALGQGPEFLTYFNYEAQQDKSGLPNDRFSAERPEGSISTLTIQRTEQRDSAMYRCASSLRGSGQGRYEQYFGPGTRLTVT.